This TCR beta chain is from a study of T cells expressing NK-cell markers. Germline values: CDR1 MRHNA, CDR2 SNTAGT. The CDR3 loop spans 16 amino acids. cDNA encoding TCR beta was synthesized via 5'RACE template switching incorporating UMIs. TCRdb reanalyzed the 5' RACE reads, giving one entry per CDR3 protein sequence and no DNA. The sample spans 300,000 to 450,000 distinct CDR3 sequences; the ten largest clones claim around 4.9%. Study-wide findings and caveats: These same clonotypes (in several donors) also led the CD3+CD56-NKG2C+ fraction.

About this clonotype itself: Its antigen is as yet unknown.

This TCR was sampled from a man aged 18-69 years in good health. The specimen sequenced was blood T cells: a sorted CD56 or NKG2C T cell subset, CD4+ or CD8+ T cells, or bulk PBMC T cells (not recorded which). V and J are TRBV6-4 and TRBJ1-1; TCRdb returns TRBD1, unconfirmable since there is no DNA. This CDR3 is CASSDSDRGRRTEAFF.